This T cell receptor beta chain originates from a study of T cell responses to AZD1222 COVID-19 vaccine. General study points: Regions left unmutated in variants are reportedly the target of nearly half of spike-specific TCRs.

Germline CDR1 and CDR2: SGHTA and FQGNSA. There are 15 residues in the CDR3. V lost 2 bases and J lost 4; bases outside the gene matches: 3. Method: immunoSEQ multiplex PCR; TCRdb's copy keeps in-frame clones and lacks some. The table has some 25,000 clones, about nine tenths seen once; the top ten hold around 2.7%. As to this clone: The antigen remains undetermined.

Sample: peripheral blood, taken 28 days after the second AZD1222 dose. This rearrangement joins TRBV7-2 to TRBJ2-2, with 8 bases that match TRBD1. This TCR came from an adult who received the AZD1222 COVID-19 vaccine. The CDR3 bases are TGTGCCAGCAGCTTAAACACAGGGGGCACCGGGGAGCTGTTTTTT. Amino acids: CASSLNTGGTGELFF.